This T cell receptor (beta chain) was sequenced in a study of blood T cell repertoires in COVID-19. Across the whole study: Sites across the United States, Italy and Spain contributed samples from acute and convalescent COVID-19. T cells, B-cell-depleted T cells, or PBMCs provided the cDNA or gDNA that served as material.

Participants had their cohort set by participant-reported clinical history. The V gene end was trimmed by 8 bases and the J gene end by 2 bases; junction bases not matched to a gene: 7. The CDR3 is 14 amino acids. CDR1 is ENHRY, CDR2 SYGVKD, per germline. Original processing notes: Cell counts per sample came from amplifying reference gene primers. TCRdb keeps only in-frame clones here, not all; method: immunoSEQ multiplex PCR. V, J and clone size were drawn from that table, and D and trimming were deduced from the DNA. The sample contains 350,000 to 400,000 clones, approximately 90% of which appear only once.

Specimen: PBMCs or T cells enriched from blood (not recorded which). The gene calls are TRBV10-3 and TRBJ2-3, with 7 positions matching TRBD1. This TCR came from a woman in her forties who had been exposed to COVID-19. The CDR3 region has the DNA TGTGCCATCGGCCGGGACAGACTCACAGATACGCAGTATTTT. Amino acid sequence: CAIGRDRLTDTQYF.